This T cell receptor beta chain derives from a study of PD-1 blockade in classical Hodgkin lymphoma. Study-level points and caveats: The baseline diversity of complete responders showed similarity to that of newly diagnosed patients. The CD4+ diversity rise by C4D1 was clearest in complete responders. When set against healthy donors, newly diagnosed patients were reported to show lower baseline TCR diversity. Those starting nivolumab under 1 year post-ASCT were excluded.

This clone has just one count. The antigen is not known. Exposure to brentuximab vedotin varied, and each patient had relapsed following autologous stem cell transplantation. Assay: immunoSEQ multiplex PCR; the TCRdb copy retains only in-frame clones and omits some. Of 13,000 to 15,000 clones listed, roughly 84% are singletons. Germline V gene data show CDR1 as SNHLY and CDR2 as FYNNEI. This CDR3 has 15 residues. J was trimmed by 1 base and V by 3 bases; bases with no gene match: 4. The starting material was peripheral blood mononuclear cells (PBMCs), obtained at baseline. The rearrangement links TRBV2 to TRBJ2-3; 7 positions agree with TRBD2. The source is a human donor with classical Hodgkin lymphoma. CDR3 sequence reads: CASSDASGGTDTQYF. CDR3 nucleotide sequence: TGTGCCAGCAGTGATGCAAGCGGGGGCACAGATACGCAGTATTTT. The full variable domain, its missing parts supplied by reference TRBV2 and TRBJ2-3, is EPEVTQTPSHQVTQMGQEVILRCVPISNHLYFYWYRQILGQKVEFLVSFYNNEISEKSEIFDDQFSVERPDGSNFTLKIRSTKLEDSAMYFCASSDASGGTDTQYFGPGTRLTVL.